The 27 T cell receptor beta chains presented below share a single source sample, sequenced in a study of shared clonotypes between healthy human individuals. The data were produced by immunoSEQ multiplex PCR, yet TCRdb's version contains in-frame clones alone and is incomplete. This table holds around 240,000 clones, 60% to 70% found once. The sequenced material came from memory CD4+ T cells sorted from blood. Subset given: CD45RA-negative fraction. The origin of the receptors is a young man in good health.

This chain connects TRBV19 to TRBJ2-2; tentatively, D is TRBD2 (6 bases). The CDR3 spans 14 residues. V dropped 9 bases and J dropped 1 base, with 12 bases sitting between them. The V gene's germline CDR1 is LNHDA and CDR2 SQIVND (reference sequence). Here the CDR3 DNA reads TGTGCCAGCGGACTATGGGAGAACACCGGGGAGCTGTTTTTT. This encodes CASGLWENTGELFF.

This clone was seen more than once but under ten times. A much larger clone lies a single base off, so this may be a read error. The same CDR3 also results from other DNA sequences found in this sample. The chain combines TRBV9 with TRBJ2-7; TRBD2 agrees at 11 bases. This CDR3 spans 15 amino acids. Germline assignment: CDR1 SGDLS and CDR2 YYNGEE. The J segment lost 3 bases and the V segment lost 4 bases, leaving 6 bases of the junction unmatched. The CDR3 bases are TGTGCCAGCAGCACCGGAACTAGCGGGAGCTACGAGCAGTACTTC. Translated: CASSTGTSGSYEQYF.

The V gene is TRBV6-1, the J gene TRBJ2-7; 7 nucleotides align to TRBD1. J lost 11 bases, V lost 7 bases, and 11 bases had no gene match. Germline loops: CDR1 MNHNS, CDR2 SASEGT. There are 12 residues in the CDR3. The CDR3 nucleotides are TGTGCCAGCAATCAGGTTACCGGGACAGAGTACTTC. This sequence encodes CASNQVTGTEYF.

The gene calls are TRBV7-9 and TRBJ2-2; TRBD2 might be the D (5 bases). Looked up from germline, CDR1 is SEHNR and CDR2 is FQNEAQ (reference sequence). The length of the CDR3 is 13 residues. Trimming removed 3 bases at V and 6 bases at J, with 8 bases between. Here the CDR3 reads CASSFARAGELFF. CDR3 bases: TGTGCCAGCAGCTTTGCGAGGGCCGGGGAGCTGTTTTTT.

The chain is built from TRBV6-6 and TRBJ1-5, with D possibly being TRBD1 (5 bases). Germline V CDR1 and CDR2: MNHNY, SVGAGI (reference sequence). This CDR3 is 14 amino acids long. V was trimmed by 4 bases and J by 3 bases, leaving 10 bases between them. The CDR3 loop is CASSSRGINQPQHF. Here the CDR3 DNA reads TGTGCCAGCAGTTCCCGGGGCATCAATCAGCCCCAGCATTTT.

The chain is built from TRBV7-2 and TRBJ2-5; 10 bases are shared with TRBD1. The CDR3 is 16 residues long. Germline assignment: CDR1 SGHTA and CDR2 FQGNSA. V shed 5 bases, J shed 2 bases, and the junction held 8 bases outside the gene matches. The CDR3, as DNA: TGTGCCAGCAGCCTCGGACAGGGGGTGCCACAAGAGACCCAGTACTTC. Its translation is CASSLGQGVPQETQYF.

This rearrangement joins TRBV2 to TRBJ1-1; possibly TRBD1 for D (6 bases). Trimming stripped 5 bases from V and 1 base from J, with 14 bases between. In germline, CDR1 is SNHLY, CDR2 FYNNEI. This CDR3 spans 15 amino acids. The CDR3 loop reads CASSKEGQGNTEAFF. The CDR3 DNA is TGTGCCAGCAGTAAGGAGGGACAAGGGAACACTGAAGCTTTCTTT.

The V call is TRBV7-2, the J call TRBJ1-2, with D unclear. V dropped 5 bases and J dropped 3 bases, with 22 bases sitting between them. The V gene's germline CDR1 is SGHTA and CDR2 FQGNSA. The CDR3 contains 17 residues. The CDR3 DNA follows: TGTGCCAGCAGCCTCACACCCCCGAGCCAGGCTTACTATGGCTACACCTTC. Translated: CASSLTPPSQAYYGYTF.

This clone was found a few times. The chain links TRBV9 to TRBJ2-1; 7 bases are shared with TRBD2. The CDR3 loop spans 15 amino acids. The V and J ends lost 2 bases and 4 bases, in that order; junction bases with no gene match: 6. The germline CDR1 and CDR2 sequences are SGDLS and YYNGEE. CDR3 in DNA: TGTGCCAGCAGCGTTTTGAGCGGGACTTACAATGAGCAGTTCTTC. Protein product: CASSVLSGTYNEQFF.

The chain has TRBV28 and TRBJ1-5; TRBD1 is a possible D gene (5 bases). The V gene lost 5 bases and the J gene lost 6 bases, with 17 bases spanning the gap. Germline CDR1 reads MDHEN; CDR2 reads SYDVKM. There are 15 residues in the CDR3. The CDR3: CASSEFRERGQPQHF. The CDR3 DNA follows: TGTGCCAGCAGTGAGTTCCGGGAGAGGGGTCAGCCCCAGCATTTT. Complete variable domain (other parts from reference TRBV28 and TRBJ1-5): DVKVTQSSRYLVKRTGEKVFLECVQDMDHENMFWYRQDPGLGLRLIYFSYDVKMKEKGDIPEGYSVSREKKERFSLILESASTNQTSMYLCASSEFRERGQPQHFGDGTRLSIL.

In this sample, this clone turned up many times. Other nucleotide sequences from this sample produce the same CDR3. The J gene is TRBJ2-1, the V gene TRBV5-4; D is ambiguous. The CDR3 is 18 amino acids. Looked up from germline, CDR1 is SGHNT and CDR2 is YYREEE (reference sequence). Trimming removed 0 bases from V and 10 bases from J, with 26 bases in between. In DNA, the CDR3 is TGTGCCAGCAGCTTGGCCGTTACGAGAACCCTCACCCCTGGAGAGCAGTTCTTC. Amino acids: CASSLAVTRTLTPGEQFF.

The V and J genes are TRBV2 and TRBJ2-7; no firm D call. CDR3 length: 15 residues. The germline V gene has CDR1 SNHLY and CDR2 FYNNEI. Trimming removed 7 bases from V and 3 bases from J, with 19 bases in between. CDR3 coding DNA: TGTGCCAGCACGGAAAGGGCTAACCGTAACTACGAGCAGTACTTC. The encoded protein is CASTERANRNYEQYF.

This clone showed up many times. V gene TRBV18 combines with J gene TRBJ2-7; 9 bases line up with TRBD2. Losses at the gene ends were 2 bases for V and 6 bases for J; bases not matched to a gene: 2. Per germline, CDR1 KGHSH and CDR2 LQKENI. The CDR3 consists of 13 residues. CDR3 sequence reads: CASSPGLATEQYF. CDR3 DNA: TGTGCCAGCTCACCAGGACTAGCGACCGAGCAGTACTTC.

This clone was observed once. The CDR3 spells CASSYSVSGRFGELFF. DNA for the CDR3: TGTGCCAGCAGTTACTCGGTCAGCGGGAGGTTCGGGGAGCTGTTTTTT. The chain uses TRBV6-5 and TRBJ2-2; 9 bases align to TRBD2. Germline CDR1 MNHEY, CDR2 SVGAGI. This CDR3 contains 16 residues. Trimming cost V 0 bases and J 7 bases; bases outside gene matches: 6.

CDR3 amino acids: CASSLTGTKGDTQYF. Written as DNA, the CDR3 is TGCGCCAGCAGCTTGACCGGGACAAAGGGAGATACGCAGTATTTT. The rearrangement uses TRBV5-1 and TRBJ2-3; TRBD1 might be the D (6 bases). Trimming took 1 base from V and 5 from J, leaving 14 bases between them. The germline CDR1 and CDR2 sequences are SGHRS and YFSETQ. CDR3 length equals 15 residues.

A word on this clone: Different DNA sequences within this sample yield the same CDR3. The chain has TRBV18 and TRBJ2-5; tentative D call: TRBD2 (6 bases). The CDR3 consists of 13 residues. The V gene's germline CDR1 is KGHSH and CDR2 LQKENI. The V and J ends lost 2 bases and 4 bases respectively, with 8 bases between them. CDR3 residues: CASSPVGGETQYF. CDR3 in DNA: TGTGCCAGCTCACCAGTCGGGGGAGAGACCCAGTACTTC.

The genes are TRBV5-6 and TRBJ1-2; tentative D call: TRBD1 (5 bases). Trimming left V 0 bases short and J 8 bases short, with 8 bases between. This CDR3 region has 12 residues. Germline V gene lookup returns CDR1 SGHDT and CDR2 YYEEEE. The CDR3 DNA reads as TGTGCCAGCAGCTTGGTTCAGGGCGGCTACACCTTC. This codes for CASSLVQGGYTF.

This rearrangement joins TRBV30 to TRBJ1-1; D perhaps matches TRBD1 (5 bases). The ends were cut back, 1 base at V and 2 bases at J, with 11 bases in the middle. There are 14 residues in the CDR3. CDR1 is GTSNPN and CDR2 is SVGIG in the germline V gene (reference sequence). The CDR3: CAWSARGGNTEAFF. In DNA form, the CDR3 reads TGTGCCTGGAGTGCACGGGGGGGTAACACTGAAGCTTTCTTT.

This chain links TRBV6-5 with TRBJ1-5, with D perhaps TRBD1 (6 bases). Germline lookup yields CDR1 MNHEY and CDR2 SVGAGI. Trimming left V 0 bases short and J 3 bases short, with 9 bases between. This CDR3 spans 15 amino acids. The CDR3 sequence: CASSYSGQTNQPQHF. The CDR3 region has the DNA TGTGCCAGCAGTTACTCCGGACAGACCAATCAGCCCCAGCATTTT.

This chain uses TRBV4-1 with TRBJ2-1; 7 bases map to TRBD1. CDR1 MGHRA and CDR2 YSYEKL come from the germline V gene. The trim removed 2 bases at V and 5 bases at J, leaving 9 bases unmatched. The CDR3 runs 16 residues. Here the CDR3 reads CASSQFTGTVHNEQFF. CDR3 DNA: TGCGCCAGCAGCCAATTCACCGGGACAGTCCACAATGAGCAGTTCTTC.

The chain has TRBV4-2 and TRBJ2-1; a weak D match, TRBD2 (6 bases). This CDR3 spans 15 amino acids. Germline CDR1 reads LGHNA; CDR2 reads YNFKEQ. Trimming removed 4 bases from V and 5 bases from J, with 15 bases in between. The CDR3 DNA reads as TGTGCCAGCAGCCCCGCCGGGACTCAGAACAATGAGCAGTTCTTC. It codes for CASSPAGTQNNEQFF.

The chain combines TRBV7-8 with TRBJ1-5; D is uncertain. Germline CDR1 is SGHVS and CDR2 is FQNEAQ. The CDR3 consists of 15 residues. Trimming pared 0 bases from V and 4 bases from J, leaving 10 bases between. In DNA form, the CDR3 reads TGTGCCAGCAGCTTAGCTACGGAAGCGAATCAGCCCCAGCATTTT. Protein: CASSLATEANQPQHF.

The chain combines TRBV18 with TRBJ2-2, with D possibly matching TRBD1 (6 bases). V was shortened by 4 bases and J by 4 bases, with 13 bases between the two germline ends. The CDR3 is 15 residues long. Germline V gives CDR1 KGHSH, CDR2 LQKENI. Written as DNA, the CDR3 is TGTGCCAGCTCACTTCTCCAGGGGTCCACCGGGGAGCTGTTTTTT. This codes for CASSLLQGSTGELFF.

This chain links TRBV7-9 with TRBJ2-2, with 10 bases aligning to TRBD2. CDR1 is SEHNR and CDR2 is FQNEAQ in the germline V gene (reference sequence). J was trimmed by 6 bases and V by 1 base; bases with no gene match: 5. The CDR3 contains 16 residues. In nucleotides, the CDR3 is TGTGCCAGCAGCTTAGGGCTAGCGGGAGTATCCGGGGAGCTGTTTTTT. It codes for CASSLGLAGVSGELFF.

The chain couples TRBV19 to TRBJ2-1; D gene uncertain. V lost 4 bases and J lost 12, with 16 bases in between. Germline lookup yields CDR1 LNHDA and CDR2 SQIVND (reference sequence). CDR3 size: 13 residues. The CDR3 spells CASSTPWAETQFF. Here the CDR3 DNA reads TGTGCCAGTAGTACCCCCTGGGCGGAAACGCAGTTCTTC. The full variable domain, its missing parts supplied by reference TRBV19 and TRBJ2-1, is DGGITQSPKYLFRKEGQNVTLSCEQNLNHDAMYWYRQDPGQGLRLIYYSQIVNDFQKGDIAEGYSVSREKKESFPLTVTSAQKNPTAFYLCASSTPWAETQFFGPGTRLTVL.

The chain links TRBV30 to TRBJ2-1; 7 nucleotides agree with TRBD1. From germline, CDR1 is GTSNPN and CDR2 SVGIG (reference sequence). The CDR3 has 15 amino acids. V gave up 3 bases and J gave up 0 bases; unmatched junction bases: 5. This CDR3 is CAWSARGSSYNEQFF. Here the CDR3 DNA reads TGTGCCTGGAGCGCCAGGGGGAGCTCCTACAATGAGCAGTTCTTC. Based on the CDR3 plus reference TRBV30 and TRBJ2-1, the full variable domain is SQTIHQWPATLVQPVGSPLSLECTVEGTSNPNLYWYRQAAGRGLQLLFYSVGIGQISSEVPQNLSASRPQDRQFILSSKKLLLSDSGFYLCAWSARGSSYNEQFFGPGTRLTVL.

Only a few counts were recorded for this clone. The DNA of the CDR3 is TGCGCCAGCAGCCTTGCAGACAGGGGAACTGAAGCTTTCTTT. The encoded protein is CASSLADRGTEAFF. The chain is built from TRBV10-2 and TRBJ1-1; 8 bases fit TRBD1. V shed 6 bases and J 5 bases; nucleotides not matched to a gene: 8. Per the germline V gene, CDR1 is WSHSY and CDR2 is SAAADI. The CDR3 runs to 14 residues.